This record concerns one T cell receptor beta chain sequence. Its matching antigen is unknown. This record belongs to a study of T cell repertoires and Cas9 in healthy adults. Study-wide background: Multi-effector potency, cytotoxicity and lineage were assessed in SpCas9-reactive CD4 and CD8 T cells. General study findings and limits: SpCas9-reactive regulatory T cells reportedly mitigated SpCas9-reactive effector T cells in vitro.

TCRdb's copy holds only in-frame clones and misses some; the assay was immunoSEQ multiplex PCR. This sample has 11,000 to 15,000 clones, with nearly 90% found just once. V was trimmed by 0 bases and J by 6 bases, leaving 8 bases between them. CDR3 length: 13 residues. Germline V gives CDR1 MNHEY, CDR2 SMNVEV (reference sequence). Sample: Tregs (CD4+, CD25+, CD127-, CD137-, CD154-) from PBMCs; culture status not recorded. The gene calls are TRBV27 and TRBJ1-1; no definite D call. The TCR comes from a human donor in good health. In DNA form, the CDR3 reads TGTGCCAGCAGTTTATCGGGAGGGCCTGAAGCTTTCTTT. Translation gives CASSLSGGPEAFF.